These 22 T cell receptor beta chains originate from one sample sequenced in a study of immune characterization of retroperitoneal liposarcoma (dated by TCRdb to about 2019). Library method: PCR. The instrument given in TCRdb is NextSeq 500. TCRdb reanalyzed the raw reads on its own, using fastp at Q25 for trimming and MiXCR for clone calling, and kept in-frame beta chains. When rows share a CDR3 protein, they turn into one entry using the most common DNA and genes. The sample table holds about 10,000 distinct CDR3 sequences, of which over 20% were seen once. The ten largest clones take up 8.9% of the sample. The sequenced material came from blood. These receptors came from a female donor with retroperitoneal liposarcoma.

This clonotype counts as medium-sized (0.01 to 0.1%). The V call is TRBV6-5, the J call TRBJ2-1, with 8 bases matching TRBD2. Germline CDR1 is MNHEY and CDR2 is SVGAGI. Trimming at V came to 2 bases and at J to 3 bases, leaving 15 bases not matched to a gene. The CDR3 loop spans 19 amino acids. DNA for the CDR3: TGTGCCAGCAGTTACAGAACCTTAGCGGGAACGGAAGACTACAATGAGCAGTTCTTC. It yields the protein CASSYRTLAGTEDYNEQFF.

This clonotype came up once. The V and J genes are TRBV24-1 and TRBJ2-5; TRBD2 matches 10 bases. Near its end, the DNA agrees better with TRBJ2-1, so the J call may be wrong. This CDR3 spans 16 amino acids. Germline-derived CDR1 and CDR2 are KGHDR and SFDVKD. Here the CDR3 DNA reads TGTGCCACCAGTGATCCCCAGAGCGGGAGGGGCAATGAGCAGTTCTTC. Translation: CATSDPQSGRGNEQFF.

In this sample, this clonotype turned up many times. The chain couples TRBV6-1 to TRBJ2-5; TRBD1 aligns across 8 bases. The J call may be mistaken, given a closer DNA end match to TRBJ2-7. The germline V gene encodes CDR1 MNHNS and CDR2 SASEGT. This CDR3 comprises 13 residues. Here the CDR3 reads CASGRTGYGEQYF. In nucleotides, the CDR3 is TGTGCCAGCGGGAGGACAGGGTACGGCGAGCAGTACTTC.

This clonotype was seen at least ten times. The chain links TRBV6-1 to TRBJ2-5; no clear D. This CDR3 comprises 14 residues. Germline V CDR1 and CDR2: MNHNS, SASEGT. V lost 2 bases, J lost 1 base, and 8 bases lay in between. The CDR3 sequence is CASSETMGQETQYF. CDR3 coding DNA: TGTGCCAGCAGTGAAACTATGGGCCAAGAGACCCAGTACTTC.

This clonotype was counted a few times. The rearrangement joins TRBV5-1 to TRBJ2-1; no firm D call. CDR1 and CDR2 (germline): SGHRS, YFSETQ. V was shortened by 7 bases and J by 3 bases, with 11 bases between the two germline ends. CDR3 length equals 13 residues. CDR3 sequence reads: CASHIQGYNEQFF. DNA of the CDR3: TGCGCCAGCCATATTCAAGGCTACAATGAGCAGTTCTTC.

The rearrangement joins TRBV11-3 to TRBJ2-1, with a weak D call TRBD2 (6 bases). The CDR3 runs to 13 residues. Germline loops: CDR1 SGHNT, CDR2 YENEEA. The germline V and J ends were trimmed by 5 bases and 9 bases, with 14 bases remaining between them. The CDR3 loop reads CASSPGTWTEQFF. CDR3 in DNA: TGTGCCAGCAGCCCCGGGACTTGGACTGAGCAGTTCTTC.

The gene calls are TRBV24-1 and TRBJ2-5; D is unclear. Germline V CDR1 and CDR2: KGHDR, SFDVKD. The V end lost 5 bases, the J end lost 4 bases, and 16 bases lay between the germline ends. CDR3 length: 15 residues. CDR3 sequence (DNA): TGTGCCACCAGTGCACGATCCGGCTTGAGAGAGACCCAGTACTTC. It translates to CATSARSGLRETQYF.

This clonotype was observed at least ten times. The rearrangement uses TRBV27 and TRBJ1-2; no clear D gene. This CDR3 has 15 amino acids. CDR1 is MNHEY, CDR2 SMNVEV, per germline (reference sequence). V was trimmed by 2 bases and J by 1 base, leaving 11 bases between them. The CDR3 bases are TGTGCCAGCAGTTTACGGCGGGGTTTTAACTATGGCTACACCTTC. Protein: CASSLRRGFNYGYTF.

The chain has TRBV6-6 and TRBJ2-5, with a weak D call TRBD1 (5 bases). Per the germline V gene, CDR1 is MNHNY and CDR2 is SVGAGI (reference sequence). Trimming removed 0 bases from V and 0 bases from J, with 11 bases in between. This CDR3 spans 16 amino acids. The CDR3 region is CASSYSGEGDQETQYF. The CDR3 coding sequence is TGTGCCAGCAGTTACTCAGGGGAAGGGGACCAAGAGACCCAGTACTTC.

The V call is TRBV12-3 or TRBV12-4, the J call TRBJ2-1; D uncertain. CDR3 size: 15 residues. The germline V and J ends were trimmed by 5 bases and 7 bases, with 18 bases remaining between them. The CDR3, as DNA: TGTGCCAGCAGTAGGACGGCCCTGAACTTAAATGAGCAGTTCTTC. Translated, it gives CASSRTALNLNEQFF.

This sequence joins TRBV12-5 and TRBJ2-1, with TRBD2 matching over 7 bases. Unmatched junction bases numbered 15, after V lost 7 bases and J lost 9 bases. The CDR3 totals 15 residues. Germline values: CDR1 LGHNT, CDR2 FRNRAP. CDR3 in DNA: TGTGCTAGTGCCCGGCCCCGGGGGAGGGCCAGTGAGCAGTTCTTC. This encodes CASARPRGRASEQFF.

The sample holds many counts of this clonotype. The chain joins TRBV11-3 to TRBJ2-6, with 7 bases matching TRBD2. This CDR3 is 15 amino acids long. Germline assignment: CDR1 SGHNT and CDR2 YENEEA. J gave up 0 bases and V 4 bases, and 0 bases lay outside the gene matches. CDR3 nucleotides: TGTGCCAGCAGCTCGGGGGGCTCTGGGGCCAACGTCCTGACTTTC. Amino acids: CASSSGGSGANVLTF.

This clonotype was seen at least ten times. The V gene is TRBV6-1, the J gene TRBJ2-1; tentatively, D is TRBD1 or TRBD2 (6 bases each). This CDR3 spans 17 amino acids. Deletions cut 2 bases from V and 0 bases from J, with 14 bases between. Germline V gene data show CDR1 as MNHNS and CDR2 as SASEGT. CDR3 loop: CASSEQGTGHSYNEQFF. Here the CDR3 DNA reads TGTGCCAGCAGTGAACAGGGGACTGGACACTCCTACAATGAGCAGTTCTTC.

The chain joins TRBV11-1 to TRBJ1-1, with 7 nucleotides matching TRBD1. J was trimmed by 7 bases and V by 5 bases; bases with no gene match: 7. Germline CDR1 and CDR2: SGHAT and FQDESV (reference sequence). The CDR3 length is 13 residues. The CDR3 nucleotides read TGTGCCAGCAGCCCATTTTGGGACAGTGAAGCTTTCTTT. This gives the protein CASSPFWDSEAFF.

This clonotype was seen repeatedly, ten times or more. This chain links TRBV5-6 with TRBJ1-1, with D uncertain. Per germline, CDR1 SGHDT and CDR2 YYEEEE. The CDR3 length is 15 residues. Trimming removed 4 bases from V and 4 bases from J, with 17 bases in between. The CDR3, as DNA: TGTGCCAGCAGCCCGGACCTTAGACGGGGCACTGAAGCTTTCTTT. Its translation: CASSPDLRRGTEAFF.

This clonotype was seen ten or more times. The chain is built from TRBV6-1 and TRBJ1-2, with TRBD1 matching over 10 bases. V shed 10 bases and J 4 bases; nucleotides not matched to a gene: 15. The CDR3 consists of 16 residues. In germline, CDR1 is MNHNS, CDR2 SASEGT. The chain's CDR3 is CAIVPGQGISGYGYTF. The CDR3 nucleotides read TGTGCCATCGTCCCGGGACAGGGGATCTCCGGCTATGGCTACACCTTC.

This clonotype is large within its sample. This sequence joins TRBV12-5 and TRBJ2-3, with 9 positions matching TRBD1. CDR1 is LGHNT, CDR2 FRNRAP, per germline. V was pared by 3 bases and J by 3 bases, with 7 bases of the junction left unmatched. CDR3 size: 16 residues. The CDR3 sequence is CASGFGTGYATDTQYF. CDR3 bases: TGTGCTAGTGGTTTTGGGACAGGGTATGCGACAGATACGCAGTATTTT.

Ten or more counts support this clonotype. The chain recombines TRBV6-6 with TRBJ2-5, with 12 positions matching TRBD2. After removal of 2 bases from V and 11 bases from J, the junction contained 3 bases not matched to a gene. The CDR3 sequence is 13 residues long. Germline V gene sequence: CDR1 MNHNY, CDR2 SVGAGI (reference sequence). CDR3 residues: CASSYLAGGEQYF. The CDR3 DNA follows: TGTGCCAGCAGTTACCTAGCGGGAGGGGAGCAGTACTTC.

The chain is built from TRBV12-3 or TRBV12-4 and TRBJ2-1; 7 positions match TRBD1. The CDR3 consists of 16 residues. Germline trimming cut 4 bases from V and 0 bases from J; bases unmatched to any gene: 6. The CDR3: CASSYRQGGSYNEQFF. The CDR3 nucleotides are TGTGCCAGCAGTTACCGACAGGGTGGCTCCTACAATGAGCAGTTCTTC.

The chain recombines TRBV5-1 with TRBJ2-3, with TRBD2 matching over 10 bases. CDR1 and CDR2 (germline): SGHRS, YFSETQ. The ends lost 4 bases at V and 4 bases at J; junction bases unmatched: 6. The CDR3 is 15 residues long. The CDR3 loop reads CASSEAGGVADTQYF. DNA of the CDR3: TGCGCCAGCAGCGAAGCGGGAGGGGTCGCAGATACGCAGTATTTT.

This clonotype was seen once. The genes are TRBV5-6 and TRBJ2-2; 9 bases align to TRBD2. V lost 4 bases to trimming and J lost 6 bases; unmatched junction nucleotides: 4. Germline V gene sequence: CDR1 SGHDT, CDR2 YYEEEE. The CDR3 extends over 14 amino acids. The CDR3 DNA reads TGTGCCAGCAGCGTGGGACTAGCAGCCGGGGAGCTGTTTTTT. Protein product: CASSVGLAAGELFF.

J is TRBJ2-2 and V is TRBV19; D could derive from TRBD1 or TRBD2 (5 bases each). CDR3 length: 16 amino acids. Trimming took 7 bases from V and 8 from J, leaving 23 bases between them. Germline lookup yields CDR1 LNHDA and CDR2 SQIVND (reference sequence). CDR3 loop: CASTLATGTKKGELFF. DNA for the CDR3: TGTGCCAGTACTTTAGCGACCGGGACGAAGAAAGGGGAGCTGTTTTTT.